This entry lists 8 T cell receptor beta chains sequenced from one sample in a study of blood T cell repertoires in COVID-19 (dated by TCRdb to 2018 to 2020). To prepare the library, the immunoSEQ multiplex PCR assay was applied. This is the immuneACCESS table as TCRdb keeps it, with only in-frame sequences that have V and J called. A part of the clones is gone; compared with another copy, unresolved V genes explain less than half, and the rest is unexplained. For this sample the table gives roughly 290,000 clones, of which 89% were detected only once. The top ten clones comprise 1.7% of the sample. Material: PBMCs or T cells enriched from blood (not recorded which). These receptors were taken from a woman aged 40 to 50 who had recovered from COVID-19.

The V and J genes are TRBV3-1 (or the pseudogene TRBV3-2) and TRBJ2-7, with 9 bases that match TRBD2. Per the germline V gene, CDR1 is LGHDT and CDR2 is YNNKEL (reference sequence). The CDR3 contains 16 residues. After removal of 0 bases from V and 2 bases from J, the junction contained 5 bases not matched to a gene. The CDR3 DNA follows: TGTGCCAGCAGCCAAGATCTAGCGGGACCTGCCTACGAGCAGTACTTC. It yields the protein CASSQDLAGPAYEQYF.

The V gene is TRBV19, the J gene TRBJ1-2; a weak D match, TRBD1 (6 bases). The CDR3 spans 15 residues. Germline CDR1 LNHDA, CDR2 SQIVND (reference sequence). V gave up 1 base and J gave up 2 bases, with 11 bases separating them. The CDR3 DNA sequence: TGTGCCAGTAGTATAGTCCAGGGGAACAACTATGGCTACACCTTC. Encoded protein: CASSIVQGNNYGYTF. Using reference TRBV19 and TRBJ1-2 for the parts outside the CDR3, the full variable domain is DGGITQSPKYLFRKEGQNVTLSCEQNLNHDAMYWYRQDPGQGLRLIYYSQIVNDFQKGDIAEGYSVSREKKESFPLTVTSAQKNPTAFYLCASSIVQGNNYGYTFGSGTRLTVV.

The CDR3 bases are TGTGCCACCAGCAAAAACAGGGAGAGCTATGGCTACACCTTC. Translated: CATSKNRESYGYTF. V is TRBV15 and J is TRBJ1-2; maybe TRBD1 (6 bases). The V and J ends lost 4 bases and 4 bases respectively, with 13 bases between them. The CDR3 runs to 14 residues. Per the germline V gene, CDR1 is LNHNV and CDR2 is YYDKDF (reference sequence).

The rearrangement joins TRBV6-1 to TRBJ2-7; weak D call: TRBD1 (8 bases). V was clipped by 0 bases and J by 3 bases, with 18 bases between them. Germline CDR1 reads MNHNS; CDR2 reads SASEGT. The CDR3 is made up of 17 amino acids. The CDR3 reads CASSEARGTGAIYEQYF. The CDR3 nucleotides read TGTGCCAGCAGTGAAGCGCGGGGGACAGGCGCCATCTACGAGCAGTACTTC.

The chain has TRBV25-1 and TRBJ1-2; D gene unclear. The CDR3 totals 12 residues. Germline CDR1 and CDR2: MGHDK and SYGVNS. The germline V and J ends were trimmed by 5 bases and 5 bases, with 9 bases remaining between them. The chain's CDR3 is CASSSRRYGYTF. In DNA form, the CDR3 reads TGTGCCAGCAGTTCTCGGAGATATGGCTACACCTTC.

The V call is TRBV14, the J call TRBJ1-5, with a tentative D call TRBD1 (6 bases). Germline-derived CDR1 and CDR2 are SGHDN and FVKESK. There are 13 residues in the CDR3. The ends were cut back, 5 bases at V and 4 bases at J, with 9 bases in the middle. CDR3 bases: TGTGCCAGCAGCGTAAGGGGGAATCAGCCCCAGCATTTT. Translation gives CASSVRGNQPQHF.

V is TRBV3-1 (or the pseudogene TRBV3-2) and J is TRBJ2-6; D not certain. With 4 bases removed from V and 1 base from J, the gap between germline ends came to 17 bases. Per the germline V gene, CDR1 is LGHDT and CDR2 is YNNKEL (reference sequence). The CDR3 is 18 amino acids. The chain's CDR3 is CASSRLTSATSGANVLTF. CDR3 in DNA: TGTGCCAGCAGCCGCCTGACGAGCGCCACGTCTGGGGCCAACGTCCTGACTTTC.

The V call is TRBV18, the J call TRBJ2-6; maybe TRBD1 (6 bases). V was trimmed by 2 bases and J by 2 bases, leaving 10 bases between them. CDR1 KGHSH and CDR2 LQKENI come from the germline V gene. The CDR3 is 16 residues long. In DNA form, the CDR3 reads TGTGCCAGCTCACCATCCAGGGGCGCTGGGGCCAACGTCCTGACTTTC. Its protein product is CASSPSRGAGANVLTF.